This passage covers 6 T cell receptor beta chains from one sample sequenced in a study of blood T cell repertoires in COVID-19. Measured with immunoSEQ multiplex PCR; TCRdb has only the in-frame clones, and not every one. The sample lists about 160,000 clones; approximately 82% were seen once. The sample comprised peripheral blood. The receptors here all came from a woman aged 40 to 49 with COVID-19, enrolled during active disease.

This chain links TRBV7-6 with TRBJ2-3, with D perhaps matching TRBD2 (5 bases). The CDR3 covers 13 residues. V lost 6 bases and J 5 bases, leaving 12 bases between the germline ends. Germline V CDR1 and CDR2: SGHVS, FNYEAQ. CDR3 residues: CASSTGRGDTQYF. CDR3 coding DNA: TGTGCCAGCAGTACGGGCCGGGGAGATACGCAGTATTTT.

The V gene is TRBV7-8, the J gene TRBJ1-3, with 7 bases matching TRBD1. The V gene end was trimmed by 5 bases and the J gene end by 0 bases; junction bases not matched to a gene: 13. This CDR3 contains 18 residues. Germline values: CDR1 SGHVS, CDR2 FQNEAQ. In DNA, the CDR3 is TGTGCCAGCAGCATACTGTCCACAGGGGCCCCCTCTGGAAACACCATATATTTT. Its protein product is CASSILSTGAPSGNTIYF.

V is TRBV28 and J is TRBJ1-5; 8 nucleotides align to TRBD1. Trimming took 9 bases from V and 5 from J; bases not matched to a gene: 6. The CDR3 is 13 residues long. Germline V CDR1 and CDR2: MDHEN, SYDVKM. This chain's CDR3 is CASRTGLYQPQHF. The CDR3, as DNA: TGTGCCAGTAGGACAGGGCTTTATCAGCCCCAGCATTTT. Combining the CDR3 with reference TRBV28 and TRBJ1-5 gives the whole variable domain DVKVTQSSRYLVKRTGEKVFLECVQDMDHENMFWYRQDPGLGLRLIYFSYDVKMKEKGDIPEGYSVSREKKERFSLILESASTNQTSMYLCASRTGLYQPQHFGDGTRLSIL.

The chain has TRBV5-1 and TRBJ2-1, with D unclear. CDR3 length: 15 amino acids. Trimming cost V 4 bases and J 4 bases, with 15 bases left between them. Looked up from germline, CDR1 is SGHRS and CDR2 is YFSETQ. The CDR3 sequence: CASSVTTSPYNEQFF. CDR3 bases: TGCGCCAGCAGCGTCACTACCTCCCCTTACAATGAGCAGTTCTTC.

J is TRBJ2-1 and V is TRBV29-1, with 7 bases aligning to TRBD2. Trimming removed 5 bases from V and 1 base from J; junction bases left unmatched: 14. The CDR3 length is 17 residues. From germline, CDR1 is SQVTM and CDR2 ANQGSEA. The CDR3 coding sequence is TGCAGCGTTTGGACGGGTAGCGGGCCGTCTTCCTACAATGAGCAGTTCTTC. As protein: CSVWTGSGPSSYNEQFF.

Notes on this clone: The same CDR3 also results from other DNA sequences found in this sample. This chain links TRBV30 with TRBJ2-5; the D gene is possibly TRBD1 (6 bases). Germline lookup yields CDR1 GTSNPN and CDR2 SVGIG (reference sequence). The CDR3 totals 13 residues. Trimming shortened V by 0 bases and J by 1 base, and 6 bases separated the two germline ends. CDR3 sequence reads: CAWSVGGQETQYF. CDR3 in DNA: TGTGCCTGGAGTGTAGGGGGCCAAGAGACCCAGTACTTC.